These T cell receptor beta chains were read from a single sample in a study of vaccination and CD4 T cells after COVID-19. Each CDR3 protein is one row after TCRdb ran MiXCR on the PCR reads. The sample shows about 10,000 distinct CDR3 sequences, approximately 30% of them seen only once. For these receptors, no antigen is known. The sample in question was CD4+ T cells from blood, cultured in vitro, obtained after SARS-CoV-2 vaccination. These receptors came from a human donor who had recovered from COVID-19. CDR3s include the opening cysteine and the closing phenylalanine or tryptophan. A D gene is named only where the DNA matches it firmly. Clone size is given for some rows only: seen once, a few or many times, or a class if the clone is expanded.

NA,TRBD1,TRBV5-6,TRBJ1-5,TGTGCCAGCAGACTAGGACAGGGTCGCAATCAGCCCCAGCATTTT,CASRLGQGRNQPQHF
NA,NA,TRBV9,TRBJ1-2,TGTGCCAGCAGCGTAGCGGGTCGGGACAACTATGGCTACACCTTC,CASSVAGRDNYGYTF
NA,TRBD1,TRBV2,TRBJ2-2,TGTGCCAGCAGCAGCAGGGGGTTTAACACCGGGGAGCTGTTTTTT,CASSSRGFNTGELFF
NA,TRBD2,TRBV10-3,TRBJ2-7,TGTGCCGCGGGGGGACTAGTATCCCACGAGCAGTACTTC,CAAGGLVSHEQYF
medium-sized,NA,TRBV19,TRBJ1-5,TGTGCCAGTAGCCTTGGGCCAGGCAACAATCAGCCCCAGCATTTT,CASSLGPGNNQPQHF
few,NA,TRBV30,TRBJ1-2,TGTGCCTGGAACGACTGGGACTATGGCTACACCTTC,CAWNDWDYGYTF
NA,TRBD2,TRBV15,TRBJ2-7,TGTGCCACCAGCAGAGCTCCGGTCAGCGGGAGTTTCGAGCAGTACTTC,CATSRAPVSGSFEQYF
NA,TRBD1,TRBV6-1,TRBJ1-5,TGTGCCAGCAGTGGTTTTGGACAGGCCCAGCCCCAGCATTTT,CASSGFGQAQPQHF
NA,TRBD1,TRBV10-3,TRBJ1-2,TGTGCCATCAGAGCCGGGACAGGGTCTAACTATGGCTACACCTTC,CAIRAGTGSNYGYTF
NA,TRBD2,TRBV6-5,TRBJ2-7,TGTGCCAGCAGTTCACCCAAGTTAGCGGGCGGCCCCACGTCGCGCGAGCAGTACTTC,CASSSPKLAGGPTSREQYF
NA,TRBD1,TRBV24-1,TRBJ1-5,TGTGCCACCAGCCTGGGACAGGGAAGTCTCCATTTT,CATSLGQGSLHF
few,NA,TRBV7-2,TRBJ1-1,TGTGCCAGCAGCTTGACTTTCAACACTGAAGCTTTCTTT,CASSLTFNTEAFF
few,NA,TRBV7-2,TRBJ1-2,TGTGCCAGCAGCTCCCAGCTTAACTATGGCTACACCTTC,CASSSQLNYGYTF
NA,NA,TRBV20-1,TRBJ1-1,TGCAGTGCCCCGAGGGGGGTACGGGACACTGAAGCTTTCTTT,CSAPRGVRDTEAFF
few,TRBD1,TRBV6-2/TRBV6-3,TRBJ1-5,TGTGCCAGCACCAACGCGGGCAGGGGGACTAATCAGCCCCAGCATTTT,CASTNAGRGTNQPQHF
NA,TRBD1,TRBV6-1,TRBJ2-3,TGTGCCAGCAGGAGGGGGCGCCGCACAGATACGCAGTATTTT,CASRRGRRTDTQYF
few,NA,TRBV5-5,TRBJ1-5,TGTGCCAGCAGCTTGGCCCTGAGGGGCCCCAATCAGCCCCAGCATTTT,CASSLALRGPNQPQHF
NA,NA,TRBV7-9,TRBJ1-1,TGTGCCAGCAACACTATCCAGGGTCCTGATCAATCAAACACTGAAGCTTTCTTT,CASNTIQGPDQSNTEAFF
NA,TRBD1,TRBV6-5,TRBJ1-1,TGTGCCAGCAGTTACCTTCGGACAGGGATCGGGACTGAAGCTTTCTTT,CASSYLRTGIGTEAFF
NA,NA,TRBV5-4,TRBJ2-4,TGTGCCAGCAGTTTTGCGGGAGCCAAAAACATTCAGTACTTC,CASSFAGAKNIQYF
medium-sized,TRBD1,TRBV27,TRBJ2-7,TGTGCCAGCAGACATGGGACAGGGGGCTCTTACGAGCAGTACTTC,CASRHGTGGSYEQYF
NA,NA,TRBV14,TRBJ2-5,TGTGCCAGCAGCCAAGCTAGCGGAGGGGGGGAGACCCAGTACTTC,CASSQASGGGETQYF
few,TRBD2,TRBV28,TRBJ2-3,TGTGCCAGCAGTTTAGCGGGAGGGCCCGCAGATACGCAGTATTTT,CASSLAGGPADTQYF
NA,NA,TRBV19,TRBJ1-3,TGTGCCAGTAGGGACAGCCGGATCTCTGGAAACACCATATATTTT,CASRDSRISGNTIYF
NA,TRBD1,TRBV15,TRBJ2-3,TGTGCCACCAGCGCTGGACAGGGGGCCGTAGATACGCAGTATTTT,CATSAGQGAVDTQYF
NA,NA,TRBV28,TRBJ1-1,TGTGCCAGCAGTTTGGGGTACGGTGAAGCTTTCTTT,CASSLGYGEAFF
few,TRBD2,TRBV28,TRBJ2-5,TGTGCCAGTATTAGCGGGGGCCCGTACCAAGAGACCCAGTACTTC,CASISGGPYQETQYF
few,NA,TRBV20-1,TRBJ2-3,TGCAGTGGAACTGCGGAGGGCACAGATACGCAGTATTTT,CSGTAEGTDTQYF
NA,TRBD1,TRBV15,TRBJ1-3,TGTGCCACCAGCAGATACGGGACAGAGCTAAACACCATATATTTT,CATSRYGTELNTIYF
NA,TRBD1,TRBV18,TRBJ1-2,TGTGCCAGCTCACCACGCAATCAGGGGGCGAACGTTTATGGCTACACCTTC,CASSPRNQGANVYGYTF
NA,NA,TRBV7-2,TRBJ1-4,TGTGCCAGCAGCTTAGCAGGGTATAATGAAAAACTGTTTTTT,CASSLAGYNEKLFF
few,NA,TRBV19,TRBJ2-7,TGTGCCAGTAGTATAGATACGGTCGCCTACGAGCAGTACTTC,CASSIDTVAYEQYF
NA,TRBD1,TRBV19,TRBJ2-7,TGTGCCAGTAGTATGGGACAGGGGCCCTACGAGCAGTACTTC,CASSMGQGPYEQYF
NA,NA,TRBV20-1,TRBJ1-6,TGCAGTGCTAGGGTTAGCGGCCGCAGCTCCTATAATTCACCCCTCCACTTT,CSARVSGRSSYNSPLHF
NA,NA,TRBV24-1,TRBJ1-1,TGTGCCACCAGTGATTTGGCGAGGACTGAAGCTTTCTTT,CATSDLARTEAFF
few,NA,TRBV20-1,TRBJ1-6,TGCAGTGCACGGAGGTCAGGCATCAATTCACCCCTCCACTTT,CSARRSGINSPLHF
NA,NA,TRBV15,TRBJ1-1,TGTGCCACCAGCAGTGGACAGATCCTGAACACTGAAGCTTTCTTT,CATSSGQILNTEAFF
NA,TRBD1,TRBV7-2,TRBJ1-5,TGTGCCAGCAGCCTTGGGGACAGCGTCCCGTATCAGCCCCAGCATTTT,CASSLGDSVPYQPQHF
NA,TRBD2,TRBV24-1,TRBJ2-3,TGTGCCACCAGTGACCCCGGCGGCGGGAGCGGGAGAGGAACAGATACGCAGTATTTT,CATSDPGGGSGRGTDTQYF
NA,NA,TRBV11-2,TRBJ2-5,TGTGCCAGCAGTTTGAGGGAACCACCAGGGGAGACCCAGTACTTC,CASSLREPPGETQYF
NA,NA,TRBV20-1,TRBJ1-6,TGCAGTGCTAGAGGCTCTGAATTTGGGGCAGGGAATAATTCACTCCTCCACTTT,CSARGSEFGAGNNSLLHF
few,TRBD1,TRBV28,TRBJ2-7,TGTGCCAGCAGGACAGGGAACGTATTACTCCCCTCCTACGAGCAGTACTTC,CASRTGNVLLPSYEQYF
few,NA,TRBV6-1,TRBJ1-6,TGTGCCAGCACGACGGGACATGGTAATTCACCCCTCCACTTT,CASTTGHGNSPLHF
few,NA,TRBV6-5,TRBJ2-7,TGTGCCAGCAGTTACCGCGACAACTCCTACGAGCAGTACTTC,CASSYRDNSYEQYF
few,NA,TRBV15,TRBJ1-5,TGTGCCACCAGCAGAGATGGGACATCGAATCAGCCCCAGCATTTT,CATSRDGTSNQPQHF
few,NA,TRBV7-2,TRBJ2-2,TGTGCCAGCAGCGCAGACTATTCCGGGGAGCTGTTTTTT,CASSADYSGELFF
NA,NA,TRBV11-2,TRBJ1-5,TGTGCCAGCAGCCCCGGGCCGGAGGGACAGCCCCAGCATTTT,CASSPGPEGQPQHF
NA,NA,TRBV14,TRBJ1-1,TGTGCCAGCAGCCAAGGGGGGAACACTGAAGCTTTCTTT,CASSQGGNTEAFF
NA,TRBD1,TRBV28,TRBJ1-1,TGTGCCAGCGGACAGGGGGTAGCGATGGCTGAAGCTTTCTTT,CASGQGVAMAEAFF
few,NA,TRBV5-6,TRBJ1-1,TGTGCCAGCAGCTTGTACGGCAGGGGAGGGAACACTGAAGCTTTCTTT,CASSLYGRGGNTEAFF
few,NA,TRBV7-2,TRBJ2-2,TGTGCCAGCAGCCCTAGGGTTGGAGGAATCACCGGGGAGCTGTTTTTT,CASSPRVGGITGELFF
NA,TRBD1,TRBV19,TRBJ2-7,TGTGCCAGTAGTGGACAGGTGTCCTACGAGCAGTACTTC,CASSGQVSYEQYF
NA,TRBD2,TRBV7-2,TRBJ2-4,TGTGCCAGCAGCCTCCGGGCAGCGGGAGGAGGGAACATTCAGTACTTC,CASSLRAAGGGNIQYF
few,NA,TRBV24-1,TRBJ1-5,TGTGCCACCAGTGATTTCCGCAAGACGGATAGCAATCAGCCCCAGCATTTT,CATSDFRKTDSNQPQHF
few,NA,TRBV5-1,TRBJ2-3,TGCGCCAGCAGCTTGGACACAGATACGCAGTATTTT,CASSLDTDTQYF
once,NA,TRBV4-1,TRBJ2-2,TGCGCCAGCAGCCGCAGCGGGAACACCGGGGAGCTGTTTTTT,CASSRSGNTGELFF
few,NA,TRBV18,TRBJ1-6,TGTGCCAGCTCACTCTCTAGTCCCGACCATTCACCCCTCCACTTT,CASSLSSPDHSPLHF
NA,TRBD1,TRBV7-6,TRBJ1-1,TGTGCCAGCAGCGTTGGAAGGGGGCACACTGAAGCTTTCTTT,CASSVGRGHTEAFF
few,TRBD2,TRBV20-1,TRBJ2-7,TGCAGTGCTAGAGATCAGGGAGGGCCGAGCTCCTACGAGCAGTACTTC,CSARDQGGPSSYEQYF
few,TRBD1,TRBV5-1,TRBJ1-2,TGCGCCAGCAGCTTGCGACAGGGTTTTGGCTACACCTTC,CASSLRQGFGYTF